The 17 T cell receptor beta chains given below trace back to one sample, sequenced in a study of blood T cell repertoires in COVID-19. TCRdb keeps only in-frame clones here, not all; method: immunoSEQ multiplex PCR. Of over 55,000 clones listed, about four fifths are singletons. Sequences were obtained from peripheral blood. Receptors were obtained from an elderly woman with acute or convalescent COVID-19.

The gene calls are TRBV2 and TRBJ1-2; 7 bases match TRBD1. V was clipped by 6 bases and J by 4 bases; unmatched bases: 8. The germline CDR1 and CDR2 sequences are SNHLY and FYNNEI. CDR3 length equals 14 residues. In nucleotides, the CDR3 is TGTGCCAGCAGAAGACCGGGACAGTCCTATGGCTACACCTTC. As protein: CASRRPGQSYGYTF.

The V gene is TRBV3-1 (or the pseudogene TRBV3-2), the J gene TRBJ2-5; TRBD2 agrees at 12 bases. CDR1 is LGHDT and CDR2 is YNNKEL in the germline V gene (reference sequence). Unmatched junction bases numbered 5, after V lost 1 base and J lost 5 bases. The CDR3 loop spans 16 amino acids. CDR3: CASSQGGLAGGETQYF. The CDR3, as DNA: TGTGCCAGCAGCCAAGGTGGGCTAGCGGGGGGGGAGACCCAGTACTTC.

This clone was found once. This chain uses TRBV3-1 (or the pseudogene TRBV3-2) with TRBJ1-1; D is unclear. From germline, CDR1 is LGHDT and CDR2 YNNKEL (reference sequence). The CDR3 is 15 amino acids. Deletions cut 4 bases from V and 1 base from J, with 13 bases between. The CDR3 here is CASSPWTGGNTEAFF. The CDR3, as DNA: TGTGCCAGCAGCCCCTGGACCGGAGGGAACACTGAAGCTTTCTTT.

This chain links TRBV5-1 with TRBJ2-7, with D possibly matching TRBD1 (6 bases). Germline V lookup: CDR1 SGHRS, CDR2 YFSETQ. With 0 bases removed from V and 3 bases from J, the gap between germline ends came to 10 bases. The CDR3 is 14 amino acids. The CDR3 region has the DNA TGCGCCAGCAGCTTGGTTCCGACAGGCTACGAGCAGTACTTC. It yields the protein CASSLVPTGYEQYF. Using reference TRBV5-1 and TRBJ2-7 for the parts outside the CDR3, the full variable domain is KAGVTQTPRYLIKTRGQQVTLSCSPISGHRSVSWYQQTPGQGLQFLFEYFSETQRNKGNFPGRFSGRQFSNSRSEMNVSTLELGDSALYLCASSLVPTGYEQYFGPGTRLTVT.

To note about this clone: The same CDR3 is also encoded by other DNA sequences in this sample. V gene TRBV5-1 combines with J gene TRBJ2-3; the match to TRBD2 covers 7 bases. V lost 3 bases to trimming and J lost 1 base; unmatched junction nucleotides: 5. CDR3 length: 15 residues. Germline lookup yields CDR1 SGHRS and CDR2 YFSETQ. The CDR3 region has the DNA TGCGCCAGCAGCTCATCTAGCGGTGGCACAGATACGCAGTATTTT. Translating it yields CASSSSSGGTDTQYF.

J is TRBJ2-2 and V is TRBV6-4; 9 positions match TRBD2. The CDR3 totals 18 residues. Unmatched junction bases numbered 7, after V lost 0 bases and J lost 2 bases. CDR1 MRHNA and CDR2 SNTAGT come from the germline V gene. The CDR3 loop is CASSDSFGLARNTGELFF. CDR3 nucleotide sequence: TGTGCCAGCAGTGACTCGTTCGGACTAGCGAGAAACACCGGGGAGCTGTTTTTT.

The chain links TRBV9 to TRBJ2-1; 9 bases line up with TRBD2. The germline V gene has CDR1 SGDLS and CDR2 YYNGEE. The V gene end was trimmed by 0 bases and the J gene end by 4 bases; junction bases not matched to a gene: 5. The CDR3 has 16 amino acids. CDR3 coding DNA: TGTGCCAGCAGCGTAGCTATTAGCGGGAGTTACAATGAGCAGTTCTTC. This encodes CASSVAISGSYNEQFF.

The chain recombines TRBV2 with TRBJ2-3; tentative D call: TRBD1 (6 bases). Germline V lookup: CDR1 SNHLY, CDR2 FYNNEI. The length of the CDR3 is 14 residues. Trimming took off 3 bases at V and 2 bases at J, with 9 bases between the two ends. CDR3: CASSEDSHTDTQYF. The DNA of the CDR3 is TGTGCCAGCAGTGAGGACAGCCACACAGATACGCAGTATTTT. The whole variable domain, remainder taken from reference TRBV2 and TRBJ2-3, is EPEVTQTPSHQVTQMGQEVILRCVPISNHLYFYWYRQILGQKVEFLVSFYNNEISEKSEIFDDQFSVERPDGSNFTLKIRSTKLEDSAMYFCASSEDSHTDTQYFGPGTRLTVL.

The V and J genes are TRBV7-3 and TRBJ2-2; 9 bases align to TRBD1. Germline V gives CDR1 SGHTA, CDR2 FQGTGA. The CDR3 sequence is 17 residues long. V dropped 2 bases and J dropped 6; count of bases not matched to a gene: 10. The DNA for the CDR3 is TGTGCCAGCAGCTTATCCCCGGGACAGGGTTTCTCCGGGGAGCTGTTTTTT. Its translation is CASSLSPGQGFSGELFF.

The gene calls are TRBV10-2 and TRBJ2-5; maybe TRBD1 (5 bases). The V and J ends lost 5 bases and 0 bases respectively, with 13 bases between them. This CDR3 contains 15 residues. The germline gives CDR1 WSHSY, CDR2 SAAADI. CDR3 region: CASSKPTVYQETQYF. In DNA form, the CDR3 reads TGCGCCAGCAGTAAACCGACAGTCTACCAAGAGACCCAGTACTTC.

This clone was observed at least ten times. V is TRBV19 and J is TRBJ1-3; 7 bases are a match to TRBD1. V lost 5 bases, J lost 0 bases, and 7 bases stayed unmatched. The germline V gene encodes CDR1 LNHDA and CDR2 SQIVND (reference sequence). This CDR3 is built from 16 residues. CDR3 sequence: CASSFFRDSSGNTIYF. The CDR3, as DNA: TGTGCCAGTAGTTTCTTCCGGGACAGCTCTGGAAACACCATATATTTT.

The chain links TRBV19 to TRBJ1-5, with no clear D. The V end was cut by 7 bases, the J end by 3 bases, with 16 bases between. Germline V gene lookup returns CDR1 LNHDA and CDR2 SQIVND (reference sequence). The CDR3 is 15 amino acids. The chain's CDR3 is CASTLSGLNNQPQHF. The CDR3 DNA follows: TGTGCCAGTACCCTCTCAGGATTGAACAATCAGCCCCAGCATTTT.

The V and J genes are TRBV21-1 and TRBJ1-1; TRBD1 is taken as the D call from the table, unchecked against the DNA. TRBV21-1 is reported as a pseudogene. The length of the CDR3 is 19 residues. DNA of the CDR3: TGTGCCAGCAGCGAAAGGACGGACAGGGGGCTTTTGTGGCTTGCTGAAGCTTTCTTT. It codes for CASSERTDRGLLWLAEAFF.

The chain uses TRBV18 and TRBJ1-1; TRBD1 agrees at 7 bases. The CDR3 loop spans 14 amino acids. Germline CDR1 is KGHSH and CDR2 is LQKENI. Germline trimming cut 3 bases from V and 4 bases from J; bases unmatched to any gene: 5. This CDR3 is CASSPTGSATEAFF. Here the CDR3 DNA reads TGTGCCAGCTCACCGACAGGGTCAGCCACTGAAGCTTTCTTT.

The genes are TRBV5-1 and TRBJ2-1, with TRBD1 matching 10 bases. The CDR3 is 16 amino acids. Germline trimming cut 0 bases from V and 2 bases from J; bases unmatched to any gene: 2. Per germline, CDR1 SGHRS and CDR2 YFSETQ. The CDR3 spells CASSLEGTGAYNEQFF. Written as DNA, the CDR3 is TGCGCCAGCAGCTTGGAAGGGACAGGGGCCTACAATGAGCAGTTCTTC.

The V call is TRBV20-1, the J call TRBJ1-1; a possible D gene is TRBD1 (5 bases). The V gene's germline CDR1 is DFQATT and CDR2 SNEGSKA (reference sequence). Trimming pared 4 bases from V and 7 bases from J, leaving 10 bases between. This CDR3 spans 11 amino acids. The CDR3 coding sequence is TGCAGTGCTATACGACAGAATGAAGCTTTCTTT. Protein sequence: CSAIRQNEAFF.

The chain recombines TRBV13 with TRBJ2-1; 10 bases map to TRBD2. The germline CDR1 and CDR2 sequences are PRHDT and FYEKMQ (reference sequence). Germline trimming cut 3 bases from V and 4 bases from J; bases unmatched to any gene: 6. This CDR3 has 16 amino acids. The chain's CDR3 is CASSFPSGSRYNEQFF. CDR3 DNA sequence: TGTGCCAGCAGCTTCCCTAGCGGGAGTAGATACAATGAGCAGTTCTTC.